This T cell receptor beta chain was sequenced during a study of blood T cell repertoires in COVID-19. About the study: Samples representing acute and convalescent COVID-19 were sourced from the United States, Italy and Spain. Sources were T cells, B-cell-depleted T cells, or PBMCs; the material itself was cDNA or gDNA.

Participants' own reports of clinical history determined their cohort assignment. Only in-frame clones appear in the TCRdb table, and some are missing; sequencing was by immunoSEQ multiplex PCR. The sample has approximately 200,000 clones, 80% seen once. V shed 5 bases, J shed 7 bases, and the junction held 7 bases outside the gene matches. There are 14 residues in the CDR3. Germline loops: CDR1 LNHDA, CDR2 SQIVND (reference sequence). The V call is TRBV19, the J call TRBJ1-5; 8 bases are a match to TRBD1. Sequencing was performed on PBMCs or T cells enriched from blood (not recorded which). The receptor's source is a woman in her 40s with acute COVID-19. CDR3 sequence reads: CASSLQQGGQPQHF. The CDR3 DNA sequence: TGTGCCAGTAGTCTCCAACAGGGGGGGCAGCCCCAGCATTTT. Full variable domain (outside the CDR3, taken from reference TRBV19 and TRBJ1-5): DGGITQSPKYLFRKEGQNVTLSCEQNLNHDAMYWYRQDPGQGLRLIYYSQIVNDFQKGDIAEGYSVSREKKESFPLTVTSAQKNPTAFYLCASSLQQGGQPQHFGDGTRLSIL.